The next 18 T cell receptor beta chains were all read from a single sample in a study of T cell changes during pregnancy in multiple sclerosis. Profiling relied on immunoSEQ multiplex PCR, and the TCRdb table lists in-frame clones only, not all of them. The sample holds fewer than 90,000 clones, roughly 95% seen once. This specimen was peripheral blood, taken in the third trimester of pregnancy. Source of these receptors: a female donor in good health, enrolled as a control in a pregnancy study.

The chain employs TRBV4-1 and TRBJ2-5; D might be TRBD2 (5 bases). V lost 6 bases and J lost 3, with 14 bases in between. CDR1 and CDR2 from the germline V gene are MGHRA and YSYEKL. The CDR3 sequence is 14 residues long. The DNA of the CDR3 is TGCGCCAGCAGACGGACGGAGAGGGAAGAGACCCAGTACTTC. Translated, it gives CASRRTEREETQYF.

The count of this clone is one. CDR3 DNA sequence: TGTGCCAGCAGTCGCCGGGGGGCGGTCCAAGAGACCCAGTACTTC. This translates into CASSRRGAVQETQYF. The chain combines TRBV28 with TRBJ2-5, with D possibly TRBD2 on 7 matching bases. The CDR3 totals 15 residues. V lost 5 bases and J 1 base, leaving 14 bases between the germline ends. Germline-derived CDR1 and CDR2 are MDHEN and SYDVKM. Using reference TRBV28 and TRBJ2-5 for the parts outside the CDR3, the full variable domain is DVKVTQSSRYLVKRTGEKVFLECVQDMDHENMFWYRQDPGLGLRLIYFSYDVKMKEKGDIPEGYSVSREKKERFSLILESASTNQTSMYLCASSRRGAVQETQYFGPGTRLLVL.

The chain couples TRBV5-1 to TRBJ1-1; a possible D gene is TRBD1 (5 bases). Trimming removed 4 bases from V and 1 base from J, with 14 bases in between. This CDR3 contains 15 residues. The germline V gene encodes CDR1 SGHRS and CDR2 YFSETQ. CDR3 loop: CASSVFPGGNTEAFF. CDR3 bases: TGCGCCAGCAGCGTCTTCCCCGGGGGGAACACTGAAGCTTTCTTT.

The CDR3 reads CASRLTGGDTEAFF. DNA for the CDR3: TGTGCCAGCAGATTGACAGGGGGGGACACTGAAGCTTTCTTT. This chain connects TRBV2 to TRBJ1-1; 9 bases fit TRBD1. Germline trimming cut 6 bases from V and 3 bases from J; bases unmatched to any gene: 5. The CDR3 totals 14 residues. Per the germline V gene, CDR1 is SNHLY and CDR2 is FYNNEI.

Concerning this clone: Other DNA sequences in the sample encode the same CDR3. The chain is built from TRBV20-1 and TRBJ2-7, with 7 bases lining up with TRBD2. The CDR3 runs to 10 residues. Germline V gene data show CDR1 as DFQATT and CDR2 as SNEGSKA (reference sequence). J lost 7 bases, V lost 6 bases, and 3 bases had no gene match. The CDR3 sequence is CSAGGGEQYF. CDR3 DNA sequence: TGCAGTGCGGGGGGAGGGGAGCAGTACTTC.

V gene TRBV27 combines with J gene TRBJ2-5; 14 positions match TRBD2. CDR1 is MNHEY and CDR2 is SMNVEV in the germline V gene (reference sequence). The CDR3 runs to 17 residues. The trim removed 5 bases at V and 5 bases at J, leaving 10 bases unmatched. In DNA, the CDR3 is TGTGCCAGCAGTCAGGGACTAGCGGGGGCAAGGGGGGAGACCCAGTACTTC. Its protein product is CASSQGLAGARGETQYF.

The V call is TRBV4-1, the J call TRBJ2-7, with 8 bases lining up with TRBD1. Losses at the gene ends were 4 bases for V and 5 bases for J; bases not matched to a gene: 7. Germline V lookup: CDR1 MGHRA, CDR2 YSYEKL. CDR3 length equals 14 residues. The CDR3 region has the DNA TGCGCCAGCAGCCCTTGGACAGGGATGGACGAGCAGTACTTC. It translates to CASSPWTGMDEQYF.

V gene TRBV15 combines with J gene TRBJ2-5, with D perhaps TRBD1 (5 bases). The germline gives CDR1 LNHNV, CDR2 YYDKDF (reference sequence). The ends were cut back, 0 bases at V and 6 bases at J, with 17 bases in the middle. The CDR3 sequence is 16 residues long. CDR3 in DNA: TGTGCCACCAGCAGAGATCTCGGGCAGGGAAAAAAGACCCAGTACTTC. Translation: CATSRDLGQGKKTQYF.

The J gene is TRBJ2-4, the V gene TRBV5-1; tentatively, D is TRBD2 (7 bases). Germline CDR1 and CDR2: SGHRS and YFSETQ. V was pared by 4 bases and J by 0 bases, with 14 bases between. The CDR3 is 16 residues long. CDR3 sequence (DNA): TGCGCCAGCAGCCTAGGGGGGGGCCTAGCCAAAAACATTCAGTACTTC. It translates to CASSLGGGLAKNIQYF.

This clone was seen just once. The chain links TRBV5-8 to TRBJ2-7; D gene ambiguous. Trimming pared 2 bases from V and 2 bases from J, leaving 5 bases between. This CDR3 contains 12 residues. CDR1 is SGHTS, CDR2 YDEGEE, per germline. The CDR3 bases are TGTGCCAGCAGCTTTCTCCCCTACGAGCAGTACTTC. Encoded protein: CASSFLPYEQYF.

The V gene is TRBV6-6, the J gene TRBJ1-1; tentative D call: TRBD1 (5 bases). Trimming pared 5 bases from V and 3 bases from J, leaving 16 bases between. CDR1 is MNHNY, CDR2 SVGAGI, per germline (reference sequence). The CDR3 consists of 15 residues. DNA for the CDR3: TGTGCCAGCAGTCCATCCGGGGGGACGGACACTGAAGCTTTCTTT. Encoded protein: CASSPSGGTDTEAFF.

This clone turned up a few times. The chain employs TRBV6-5 and TRBJ1-5, with D unclear. CDR1 is MNHEY, CDR2 SVGAGI, per germline. Trimming shortened V by 4 bases and J by 2 bases, and 3 bases separated the two germline ends. This CDR3 comprises 12 residues. This chain's CDR3 is CASSSGNQPQHF. The CDR3 DNA sequence: TGTGCCAGCAGTTCCGGCAATCAGCCCCAGCATTTT.

This chain links TRBV5-1 with TRBJ2-2, with 8 positions matching TRBD2. V shed 4 bases, J shed 4 bases, and the junction held 9 bases outside the gene matches. The CDR3 sequence is 16 residues long. Germline values: CDR1 SGHRS, CDR2 YFSETQ. The CDR3 bases are TGCGCCAGCAGCCCACCGGGACTAGACGGCACCGGGGAGCTGTTTTTT. Translated: CASSPPGLDGTGELFF.

The V call is TRBV2, the J call TRBJ1-5; maybe TRBD1 (5 bases). V shed 4 bases and J shed 0 bases, with 19 bases lying between them. The CDR3 contains 18 residues. Germline V lookup: CDR1 SNHLY, CDR2 FYNNEI. CDR3 coding DNA: TGTGCCAGCAGTGTTGGGGCCGACCGCGCTTATAGCAATCAGCCCCAGCATTTT. This gives the protein CASSVGADRAYSNQPQHF.

The genes are TRBV27 and TRBJ2-1; no clear D. V was cut by 0 bases and J by 6 bases, with 6 bases left in between. This CDR3 spans 13 amino acids. The germline V gene encodes CDR1 MNHEY and CDR2 SMNVEV (reference sequence). CDR3 coding DNA: TGTGCCAGCAGTTTATCGGCCATCAATGAGCAGTTCTTC. As protein: CASSLSAINEQFF.

This chain links TRBV2 with TRBJ1-5, with D perhaps TRBD1 (6 bases). The CDR3 is made up of 17 amino acids. Per the germline V gene, CDR1 is SNHLY and CDR2 is FYNNEI. Trimming took 6 bases from V and 2 from J, leaving 20 bases between them. CDR3 protein: CASRGQITGRGNQPQHF. Here the CDR3 DNA reads TGTGCCAGCAGAGGACAAATTACAGGGCGAGGCAATCAGCCCCAGCATTTT.

The DNA of the CDR3 is TGTGCCAGCATCCTAGCGGGAAATTTAAGAGAGACCCAGTACTTC. Translated, it gives CASILAGNLRETQYF. The V call is TRBV5-6, the J call TRBJ2-5; 9 nucleotides align to TRBD2. Looked up from germline, CDR1 is SGHDT and CDR2 is YYEEEE. V was pared by 6 bases and J by 4 bases, with 10 bases of the junction left unmatched. The CDR3 extends over 15 amino acids.

The chain has TRBV5-1 and TRBJ1-3; tentatively, D is TRBD1 (5 bases). CDR3 length equals 15 residues. Per the germline V gene, CDR1 is SGHRS and CDR2 is YFSETQ. V lost 0 bases and J 4 bases, leaving 11 bases between the germline ends. DNA of the CDR3: TGCGCCAGCAGCTTGGGGGCAGGGCGAGGAAACACCATATATTTT. Translated, it gives CASSLGAGRGNTIYF.